These T cell receptor beta chains were read from a single sample in a study of T cell responses to AZD1222 COVID-19 vaccine. The repertoire was sequenced with immunoSEQ multiplex PCR; TCRdb's copy has only in-frame clones and lacks some. In the table there are roughly 130,000 clones, approximately 85% of which are singletons. The sample here was peripheral blood, taken on day 0 of AZD1222 vaccination. All receptors come from an adult in good health. Both conserved end residues are part of each CDR3. A D gene is named only where the DNA matches it firmly. A clone size is listed for some rows: how often the clone was seen (once, few, many), or a class if it is expanded.

size	D	J	length	V	CDR3	DNA
NA	NA	TRBJ1-6	14	TRBV9	CASSVEDSYSPLHF	TGTGCCAGCAGCGTAGAAGACAGTTATTCACCCCTCCACTTT
NA	NA	TRBJ2-1	15	TRBV4-1	CASSQAQQGFNEQFF	TGCGCCAGCAGCCAGGCCCAACAGGGATTCAATGAGCAGTTCTTC
NA	NA	TRBJ1-3	15	TRBV19	CASSPFDSRGNTIYF	TGTGCCAGTAGCCCCTTCGACAGTAGGGGAAACACCATATATTTT
few	TRBD1	TRBJ1-2	13	TRBV6-5	CASRPGQSYGYTF	TGTGCCAGCAGACCGGGACAGAGCTATGGCTACACCTTC
NA	TRBD2	TRBJ2-2	15	TRBV3-1/TRBV3-2	CASSKSGRWTGELFF	TGTGCCAGCAGCAAAAGCGGGAGATGGACCGGGGAGCTGTTTTTT
NA	TRBD2	TRBJ2-4	20	TRBV27	CASRPWGLAGASVTKNIQYF	TGTGCCAGCAGGCCTTGGGGACTAGCGGGAGCTTCCGTGACCAAAAACATTCAGTACTTC
NA	TRBD1	TRBJ2-1	15	TRBV2	CASSSRTGPINEQFF	TGTGCCAGCAGTTCCAGGACAGGGCCTATCAATGAGCAGTTCTTC
NA	NA	TRBJ2-2	12	TRBV6-5	CAVFLGTGELFF	TGTGCCGTCTTCCTTGGTACCGGGGAGCTGTTTTTT
NA	TRBD2	TRBJ2-5	16	TRBV7-3	CASSQGLAGVGETQYF	TGTGCCAGCAGCCAGGGACTAGCGGGAGTGGGGGAGACCCAGTACTTC
NA	TRBD2	TRBJ2-3	14	TRBV3-1/TRBV3-2	CASSLLADTDTQYF	TGTGCCAGCAGCCTACTAGCGGACACAGATACGCAGTATTTT
NA	NA	TRBJ1-2	12	TRBV24-1	CATSDGRIGYTF	TGTGCCACCAGTGATGGAAGGATTGGCTACACCTTC
once	NA	TRBJ1-4	15	TRBV19	CASSMSGGAGEKLFF	TGTGCCAGTAGTATGTCCGGGGGTGCGGGTGAAAAACTGTTTTTT
NA	NA	TRBJ2-6	16	TRBV5-1	CASSSGLNSGANVLTF	TGCGCCAGCAGCTCCGGGTTAAACTCTGGGGCCAACGTCCTGACTTTC
NA	TRBD1	TRBJ1-5	14	TRBV7-9	CASSHRTGLQPQHF	TGTGCCAGCAGCCATAGGACAGGGTTGCAGCCCCAGCATTTT
few	NA	TRBJ1-4	14	TRBV7-2	CASSYRATNEKLFF	TGTGCCAGCAGCTATAGAGCAACTAATGAAAAACTGTTTTTT
NA	TRBD1	TRBJ2-3	16	TRBV18	CASSPRPGQYTDTQYF	TGTGCCAGCTCACCTAGACCGGGACAGTACACAGATACGCAGTATTTT
NA	NA	TRBJ1-2	13	TRBV30	CAWSPSGRIGYTF	TGTGCCTGGAGTCCCTCGGGGAGGATCGGCTACACCTTC
NA	TRBD1	TRBJ1-2	15	TRBV6-1	CASSESDRAVYGYTF	TGTGCCAGCAGTGAATCCGACAGGGCGGTCTATGGCTACACCTTC
NA	NA	TRBJ2-3	12	TRBV12-3/TRBV12-4	CASSSNPGLTYF	TGTGCCAGCAGTTCTAACCCGGGACTGACGTATTTT
NA	NA	TRBJ2-3	14	TRBV2	CASIPTGATDTQYF	TGTGCCAGCATCCCAACGGGGGCAACAGATACGCAGTATTTT
NA	TRBD2	TRBJ2-1	19	TRBV11-2	CASSPRGWLGGRGQNEQFF	TGTGCCAGCAGCCCCCGAGGATGGCTAGGCGGGAGGGGACAAAATGAGCAGTTCTTC
NA	TRBD1	TRBJ2-1	16	TRBV5-1	CASSSAGTGSYNEQFF	TGCGCCAGCAGCTCGGCCGGGACAGGGTCCTACAATGAGCAGTTCTTC
NA	NA	TRBJ1-2	12	TRBV30	CAWSWSNYGYTF	TGTGCCTGGAGCTGGTCTAACTATGGCTACACCTTC
NA	NA	TRBJ1-5	17	TRBV4-1	CASSRSEGRLGNQPQHF	TGCGCCAGCAGCCGGTCGGAAGGGCGTCTCGGCAATCAGCCCCAGCATTTT
NA	TRBD1	TRBJ1-2	14	TRBV5-5	CASSFLQGASGYTF	TGTGCCAGCAGCTTTCTACAGGGGGCAAGTGGCTACACCTTC
NA	NA	TRBJ2-3	15	TRBV10-3	CAISDSGVATDTQYF	TGTGCCATCAGTGATTCAGGGGTGGCCACAGATACGCAGTATTTT
once	NA	TRBJ1-2	15	TRBV6-5	CASLNSRGGNYGYTF	TGTGCCAGCCTAAATTCCAGGGGCGGTAACTATGGCTACACCTTC
NA	TRBD2	TRBJ2-3	16	TRBV9	CASSPRLAGATDTQYF	TGTGCCAGCAGCCCGCGGCTAGCGGGAGCCACAGATACGCAGTATTTT
NA	NA	TRBJ1-2	14	TRBV7-9	CAWGMSDGPGGYTF	TGTGCCTGGGGGATGTCGGACGGGCCGGGTGGCTACACCTTC
NA	TRBD2	TRBJ2-1	18	TRBV27	CASSPPGLAVSSYNEQFF	TGTGCCAGCAGTCCGCCGGGACTAGCGGTTAGCTCCTACAATGAGCAGTTCTTC
NA	NA	TRBJ1-1	14	TRBV18	CASSDQGWGTEAFF	TGTGCCAGCTCAGATCAGGGTTGGGGGACTGAAGCTTTCTTT
NA	NA	TRBJ1-6	13	TRBV12-3/TRBV12-4	CASGSSGHGALHF	TGTGCCAGCGGATCCAGTGGCCATGGGGCCCTCCACTTT
NA	TRBD1	TRBJ2-5	14	TRBV15	CATSRGRGQETQYF	TGTGCCACCAGCAGAGGCAGGGGGCAAGAGACCCAGTACTTC
NA	TRBD2	TRBJ2-5	15	TRBV6-1	CASSPRTGGRETQYF	TGTGCCAGCAGTCCCCGTACGGGGGGGCGGGAGACCCAGTACTTC
NA	NA	TRBJ1-3	16	TRBV19	CASSIRKDTSGNTIYF	TGTGCCAGTAGTATTCGTAAGGACACCTCTGGAAACACCATATATTTT
NA	TRBD2	TRBJ2-1	21	TRBV27	CASRPLVGGGKRIASYNEQFF	TGTGCCAGCAGGCCCCTAGTTGGGGGGGGGAAGCGAATAGCGTCCTACAATGAGCAGTTCTTC
NA	NA	TRBJ2-7	13	TRBV5-4	CASSLAGIDEQYF	TGTGCCAGCAGCTTGGCTGGGATCGACGAGCAGTACTTC
NA	NA	TRBJ2-5	12	TRBV29-1	CSVSMNLATQYF	TGCAGCGTCTCTATGAACCTGGCGACCCAGTACTTC
NA	TRBD1	TRBJ1-1	14	TRBV4-1	CASSKRQGDTEAFF	TGCGCCAGCAGCAAGCGGCAGGGGGACACTGAAGCTTTCTTT
NA	TRBD2	TRBJ2-3	16	TRBV7-2	CASSSQTSRSTDTQYF	TGTGCCAGCAGCTCCCAGACTAGCAGAAGCACAGATACGCAGTATTTT
NA	TRBD1	TRBJ1-2	18	TRBV11-2	CATRRAPHEDRGRHGYTF	TGTGCCACCCGCCGAGCTCCACATGAGGACAGGGGCCGGCATGGCTACACCTTC
NA	NA	TRBJ1-2	13	TRBV19	CASTRAGPYGYTF	TGTGCCAGTACCAGGGCAGGGCCCTATGGCTACACCTTC
once	TRBD1	TRBJ1-4	14	TRBV2	CASHLGQGNEKLFF	TGTGCCAGCCACTTGGGACAGGGGAATGAAAAACTGTTTTTT
NA	TRBD1	TRBJ1-4	16	TRBV7-2	CASSLEAGTGHEKLFF	TGTGCCAGCAGCTTAGAAGCCGGGACAGGGCATGAAAAACTGTTTTTT
NA	NA	TRBJ2-5	14	TRBV7-8	CASSLEAGFETQYF	TGTGCCAGCAGCTTAGAGGCAGGGTTTGAGACCCAGTACTTC
NA	NA	TRBJ1-5	15	TRBV5-1	CASRTDSYSNQPQHF	TGCGCCAGCAGGACAGACTCGTATAGCAATCAGCCCCAGCATTTT
NA	TRBD1	TRBJ1-1	18	TRBV4-3	CASSQGIVWEGAITEAFF	TGCGCCAGCAGCCAAGGTATTGTCTGGGAGGGGGCAATCACTGAAGCTTTCTTT
NA	TRBD1	TRBJ1-1	14	TRBV15	CATSSYRQGTEAFF	TGTGCCACCAGCTCCTACCGACAGGGGACTGAAGCTTTCTTT
NA	NA	TRBJ2-3	15	TRBV20-1	CSASSPTAGPDTQYF	TGCAGTGCTAGTTCCCCCACGGCCGGCCCAGATACGCAGTATTTT
NA	TRBD1	TRBJ2-1	12	TRBV7-8	CASSYRTGGTFF	TGTGCCAGCAGCTACCGGACAGGGGGCACGTTCTTC
NA	TRBD2	TRBJ2-1	17	TRBV6-2/TRBV6-3	CASRPGTSGDTYNEQFF	TGTGCCAGCAGGCCTGGGACTAGCGGGGATACCTACAATGAGCAGTTCTTC
NA	TRBD1	TRBJ2-6	20	TRBV5-1	CASSSVTGTGTLSGANVLTF	TGCGCCAGCAGCTCTGTTACCGGGACAGGGACCCTCTCTGGGGCCAACGTCCTGACTTTC
NA	TRBD1	TRBJ2-1	15	TRBV7-3	CASSLTGTGRNEQFF	TGTGCCAGCAGCTTAACCGGGACAGGGCGGAATGAGCAGTTCTTC
NA	TRBD1	TRBJ1-5	14	TRBV5-1	CASSSTGGNQPQHF	TGCGCCAGCAGCTCGACAGGGGGCAATCAGCCCCAGCATTTT